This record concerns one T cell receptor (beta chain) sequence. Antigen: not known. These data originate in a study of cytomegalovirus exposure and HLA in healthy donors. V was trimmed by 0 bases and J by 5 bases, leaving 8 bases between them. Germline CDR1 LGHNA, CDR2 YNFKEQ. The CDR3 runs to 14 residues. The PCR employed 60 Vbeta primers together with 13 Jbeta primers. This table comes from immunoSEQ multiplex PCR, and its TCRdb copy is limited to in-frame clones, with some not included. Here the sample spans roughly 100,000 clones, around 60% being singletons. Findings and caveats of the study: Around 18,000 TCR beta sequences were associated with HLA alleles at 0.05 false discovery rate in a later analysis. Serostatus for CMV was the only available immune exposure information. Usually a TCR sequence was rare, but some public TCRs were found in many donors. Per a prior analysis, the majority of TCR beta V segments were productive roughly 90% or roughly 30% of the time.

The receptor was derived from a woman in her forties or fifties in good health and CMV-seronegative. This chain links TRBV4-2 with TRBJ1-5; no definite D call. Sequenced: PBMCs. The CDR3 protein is CASSQDPRYQPQHF. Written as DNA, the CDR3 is TGTGCCAGCAGCCAAGATCCCAGATATCAGCCCCAGCATTTT.